The entry that follows covers one T cell receptor beta chain sequence. What it recognizes is unknown. The data stem from a study of cytomegalovirus exposure and HLA in healthy donors. Regarding the study as a whole: Owing to their indistinguishability, certain V segments, notably TRBV6-2 and TRBV6-3, were excluded.

V trimming: 5 bases; J trimming: 2 bases; junction bases outside the gene matches: 7. Germline CDR1 and CDR2: SEHNR and FQNEAQ (reference sequence). The CDR3 totals 15 residues. Nominal health characterized the donors when sampled, though unrecorded immune exposures were likely. The PCR had 60 Vbeta and 13 Jbeta primers. Clones were sequenced by immunoSEQ multiplex PCR, and TCRdb holds only the in-frame ones, with some missing. The table includes more than 90,000 clones, 79% detected once. Sequencing was carried out using PBMCs. The chain employs TRBV7-9 and TRBJ2-7; 9 bases line up with TRBD2. This receptor was taken from a young woman in good health and CMV-seropositive. The CDR3 coding sequence is TGTGCCAGCAGCCGCGGGGGGGGCAGGACCTACGAGCAGTACTTC. It is translated as CASSRGGGRTYEQYF.